This TCR beta chain came from a study of early T cells in non-severe SARS-CoV-2 infection. Background on the study: Chains were unpaired, as sequencing was done on bulk RNA from unsorted whole blood.

After removal of 3 bases from V and 6 bases from J, the junction contained 16 bases not matched to a gene. Looked up from germline, CDR1 is KGHSH and CDR2 is LQKENI. The CDR3 is 17 residues long. The TCR library protocol attached unique molecular identifiers to the individual cDNA molecules. In TCRdb, the 5' RACE reads were re-called with MiXCR into one record per CDR3 protein. There are about 97,000 distinct CDR3 sequences in the sample; about an eighth occur only once, and about 5.7% lies in the top ten. Study-wide findings and caveats: Sequences matched to VDJdb favored anti-spike CD8 responses, while private and CD4 specificities were missed.

Only a few counts were recorded for this clonotype. No antigen is known for it. V gene TRBV18 combines with J gene TRBJ2-7; 8 nucleotides align to TRBD1. The receptor was isolated from an adult who was a healthcare worker with PCR-confirmed SARS-CoV-2 infection or an uninfected control (not recorded which). Sample: whole blood. The CDR3 is CASSPPFGQGSGGEQYF. The CDR3 nucleotides are TGTGCCAGCTCACCTCCCTTCGGACAGGGCTCCGGGGGCGAGCAGTACTTC.